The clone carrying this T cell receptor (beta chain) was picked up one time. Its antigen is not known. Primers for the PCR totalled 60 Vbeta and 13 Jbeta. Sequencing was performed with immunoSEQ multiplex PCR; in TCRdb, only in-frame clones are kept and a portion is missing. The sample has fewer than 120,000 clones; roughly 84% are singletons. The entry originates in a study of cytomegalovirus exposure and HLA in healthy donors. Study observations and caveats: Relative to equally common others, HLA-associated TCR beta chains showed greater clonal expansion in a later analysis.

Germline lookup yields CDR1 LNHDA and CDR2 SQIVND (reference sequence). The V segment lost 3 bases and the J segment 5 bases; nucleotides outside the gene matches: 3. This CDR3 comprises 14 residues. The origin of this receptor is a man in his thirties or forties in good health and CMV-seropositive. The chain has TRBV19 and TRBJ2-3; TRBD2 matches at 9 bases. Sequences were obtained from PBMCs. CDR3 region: CASSISGGIDTQYF. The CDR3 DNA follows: TGTGCCAGTAGTATCAGCGGGGGGATAGATACGCAGTATTTT.